The clone carrying this TCR beta chain was counted a few times. Its antigen is as yet unknown. CDR1 is KGHSH, CDR2 LQKENI, per germline. V was pared by 3 bases and J by 3 bases, with 8 bases of the junction left unmatched. The CDR3 contains 16 residues. Production of TCR cDNA was by 5'RACE template switching, which also added a universal primer site and UMIs. TCRdb ran MiXCR on the 5' RACE reads and lists one entry per CDR3 protein. The data show approximately 600,000 distinct CDR3 sequences, 12% seen once. The entry originates in a study of T cells after yellow fever vaccination. Study-level results: Among primary-vaccination clones, most reappeared after the booster, at approximately 96% for CD4 and around 91% for CD8.

This sequence was found in a man aged 30-40 years who received the YFV17D yellow fever vaccine. The sample consisted of PBMCs, taken on the day of the yellow fever booster vaccination. V usage is TRBV18 and J usage is TRBJ2-7; 10 bases map to TRBD1. CDR3 region: CASSPGRQGADYEQYF. The CDR3 nucleotides are TGTGCCAGCTCACCGGGACGACAGGGGGCCGACTACGAGCAGTACTTC.